This TCR beta chain was identified in a study of blood T cell repertoires in COVID-19. At the level of the study: PBMCs, B-cell-depleted T cells, or T cells provided the cDNA or gDNA that made up the material.

Libraries were prepared by immunoSEQ multiplex PCR; TCRdb keeps only in-frame clonotypes and omits some of them. The table has roughly 370,000 clones, 87% seen once. This clone was seen a single time. Participants, about 18 to 95 years old, spanned under 25 US areas. Donors in Cohort 3 counted as recovered after two negative PCRs, clearance, or symptom resolution. CDR3 length equals 16 residues. Trimming cost V 0 bases and J 4 bases; bases outside gene matches: 5. Germline CDR1 SGDLS, CDR2 YYNGEE. This TCR came from a woman aged 50 to 65 who had recovered from COVID-19. The chain joins TRBV9 to TRBJ2-2, with TRBD1 identical over 8 bases. Sequencing used PBMCs or T cells enriched from blood (not recorded which). The DNA of the CDR3 is TGTGCCAGCAGCGTAGACGGACAGGGCTCCACCGGGGAGCTGTTTTTT. As protein: CASSVDGQGSTGELFF.